This T cell receptor beta chain was retrieved from a study of blood T cell repertoires in COVID-19. For the study at large: COVID-19 samples from acute and convalescent phases originated in the United States, Italy and Spain. PBMCs, B-cell-depleted T cells, or T cells provided the cDNA or gDNA that made up the material.

The table lists this clone with a few counts. The CDR3 is 14 residues long. Germline V gives CDR1 MNHNY, CDR2 SVGAGI (reference sequence). Trimming left V 4 bases short and J 2 bases short, with 12 bases between. As processed by the authors: Scientists estimated how many nucleated cells there were by amplifying reference gene primers. Only in-frame clones appear in the TCRdb table, and some are missing; sequencing was by immunoSEQ multiplex PCR. That table gives V, J and clone size, and the DNA gave D and trimming. The table shows roughly 60,000 clones, with approximately 86% occurring only once. This receptor was identified in a human donor with active COVID-19. The donor label of this sample is uncertain. This rearrangement joins TRBV6-6 to TRBJ2-7; D is possibly TRBD2 (5 bases). Sample: peripheral blood. The CDR3 DNA sequence: TGTGCCAGCAGTTCCCGGGATCCTACCTACGAGCAGTACTTC. Protein: CASSSRDPTYEQYF.